This T cell receptor (beta chain) stems from a study of T cell repertoires in cytomegalovirus infection. Findings of the study overall: Summed public TCR beta family frequency identified CMV carriers bearing the relevant HLA. HLA-C-restricted CMV-specific TCR beta clonotypes were dominant in the ex vivo response.

Comments on this clonotype: Its antigen is still unknown.

The CDR3 consists of 14 residues. V lost 5 bases and J lost 3, with 13 bases in between. Germline assignment: CDR1 LGHNA and CDR2 YSLEER. TCRdb re-derived calls from the reads in MiXCR, one entry per CDR3 protein. The repertoire holds fewer than 130,000 distinct CDR3 sequences, under 55% seen once, with just under 75% in the top ten. The sample was CD8+ T cells from cultured PBMCs, taken from culture after CMV antigen stimulation. V usage is TRBV4-3 and J usage is TRBJ1-1; D is unclear. The sequence was obtained from a human donor in good health (CMV status not recorded). Some clones in this sample may be carry-over from other donors' samples. The DNA of the CDR3 is TGCGCCAGCAGCTCACTAGGGTGGGACACTGAAGCTTTCTTT. This gives the protein CASSSLGWDTEAFF.